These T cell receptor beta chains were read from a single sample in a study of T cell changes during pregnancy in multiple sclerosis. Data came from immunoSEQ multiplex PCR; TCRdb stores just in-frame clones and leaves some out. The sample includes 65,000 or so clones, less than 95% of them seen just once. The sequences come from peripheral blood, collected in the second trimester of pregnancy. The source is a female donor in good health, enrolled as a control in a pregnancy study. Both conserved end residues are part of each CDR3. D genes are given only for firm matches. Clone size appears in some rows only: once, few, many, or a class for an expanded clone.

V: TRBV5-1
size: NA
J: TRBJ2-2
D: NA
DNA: TGCGCCAGCAGCTTGTGGGCAACGAACACCGGGGAGCTGTTTTTT
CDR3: CASSLWATNTGELFF

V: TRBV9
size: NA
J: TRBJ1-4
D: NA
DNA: TGTGCCAGCAGCGTCGGGGGGGCGAATGAAAAACTGTTTTTT
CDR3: CASSVGGANEKLFF

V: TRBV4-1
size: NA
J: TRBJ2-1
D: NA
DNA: TGCGCCAGCAGCCGCTTTCTGGGGGCGAGTGGTGAGCAGTTCTTC
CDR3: CASSRFLGASGEQFF

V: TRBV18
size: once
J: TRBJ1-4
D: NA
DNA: TGTGCCAGCTCACGAGGGCAGAGTAATGAAAAACTGTTTTTT
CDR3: CASSRGQSNEKLFF

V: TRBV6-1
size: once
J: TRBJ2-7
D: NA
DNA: TGTGCCAGCAGTGAGGGGGGCGAGCAGTACTTC
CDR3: CASSEGGEQYF

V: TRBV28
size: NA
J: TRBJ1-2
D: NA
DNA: TGTGCCAGCAGTTTCCTGTCGTCCGGGGAAGGCTACACCTTC
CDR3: CASSFLSSGEGYTF

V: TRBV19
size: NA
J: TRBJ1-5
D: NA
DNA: TGTGCCAGTAGTATTTTTGAGGATCAGCCCCAGCATTTT
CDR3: CASSIFEDQPQHF

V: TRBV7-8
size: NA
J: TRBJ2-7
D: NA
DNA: TGTGCCAGCAGCCAAGACAGTGTTTCCTACGAGCAGTACTTC
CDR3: CASSQDSVSYEQYF

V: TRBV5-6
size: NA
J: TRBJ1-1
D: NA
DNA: TGTGCCAGCAGCTCGCGTTGGTTGGGGGGAGATAATGAAGCTTTCTTT
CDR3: CASSSRWLGGDNEAFF

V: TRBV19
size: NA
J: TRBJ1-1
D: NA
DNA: TGTGCCAGTAGCCCCGGACAGATCACTGAAGCTTTCTTT
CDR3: CASSPGQITEAFF

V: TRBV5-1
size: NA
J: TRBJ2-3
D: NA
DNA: TGCGCCAGCAGCTTAGGAGTACCTACCCTTTTCAGTGTTACGCAGTATTTT
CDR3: CASSLGVPTLFSVTQYF

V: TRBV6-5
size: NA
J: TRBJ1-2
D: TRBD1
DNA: TGTGCCAGCAGTTCCCAACAGGGGCAACGCGGCTACACCTTC
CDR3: CASSSQQGQRGYTF

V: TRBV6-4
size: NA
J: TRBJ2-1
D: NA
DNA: TGTGCCAGCAGGGGGTCGGGGGACCATGAGCAGTTCTTC
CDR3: CASRGSGDHEQFF

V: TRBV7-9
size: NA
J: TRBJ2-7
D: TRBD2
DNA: TGTGCCAGCAGCTTAGTTACGGCGGGGGGGGCCCACGAGCAGTACTTC
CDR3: CASSLVTAGGAHEQYF

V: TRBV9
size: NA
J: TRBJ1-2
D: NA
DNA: TGTGCCAGCAGCGTAGGACCCCGGCAGGTAGCTAACTATGGCTACACCTTC
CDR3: CASSVGPRQVANYGYTF

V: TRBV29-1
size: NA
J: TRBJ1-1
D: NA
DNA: TGCAGCGTTGGGGGCCCTGAAGCTTTCTTT
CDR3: CSVGGPEAFF

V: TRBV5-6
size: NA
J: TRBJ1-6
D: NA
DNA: TGTGCCAGCAGCCCGGGGGGAGGGTCTCGTAATTCACCCCTCCACTTT
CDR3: CASSPGGGSRNSPLHF

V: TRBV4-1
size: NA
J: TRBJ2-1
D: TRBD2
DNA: TGCGCCAGCAGCCAATGGCTAGCGGCCTACAATGAGCAGTTCTTC
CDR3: CASSQWLAAYNEQFF

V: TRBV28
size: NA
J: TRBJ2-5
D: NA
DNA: TGTGCCAGCAGTTTACGGCCCTCAGGCCCCCGAGCGACCCAGTACTTC
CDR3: CASSLRPSGPRATQYF

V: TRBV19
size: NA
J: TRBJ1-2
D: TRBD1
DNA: TGTGCCAGTAGTAACACCGGGACAGGGCGCTATGGCTACACCTTC
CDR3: CASSNTGTGRYGYTF

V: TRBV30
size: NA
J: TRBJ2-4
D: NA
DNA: TGTGCCTGGAGTAAACAGGGGGGGGGCAAAAACATTCAGTACTTC
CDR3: CAWSKQGGGKNIQYF

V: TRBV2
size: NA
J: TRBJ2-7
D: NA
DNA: TGTGCCAGCAGACCATCTCCTTGGTTAGCGCCCCGCTCCTACGAGCAGTACTTC
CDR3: CASRPSPWLAPRSYEQYF